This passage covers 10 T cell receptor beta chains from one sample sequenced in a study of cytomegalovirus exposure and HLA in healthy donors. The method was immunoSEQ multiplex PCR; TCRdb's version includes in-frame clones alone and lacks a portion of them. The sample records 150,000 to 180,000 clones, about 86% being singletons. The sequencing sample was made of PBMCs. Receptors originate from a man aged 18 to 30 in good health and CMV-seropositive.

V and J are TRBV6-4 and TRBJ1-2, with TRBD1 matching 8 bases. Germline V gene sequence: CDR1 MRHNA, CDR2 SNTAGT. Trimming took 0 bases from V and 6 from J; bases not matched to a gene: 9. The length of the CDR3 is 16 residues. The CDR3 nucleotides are TGTGCCAGCAGTGACTCTTTTATGGACAGGGCTCATGGCTACACCTTC. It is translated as CASSDSFMDRAHGYTF.

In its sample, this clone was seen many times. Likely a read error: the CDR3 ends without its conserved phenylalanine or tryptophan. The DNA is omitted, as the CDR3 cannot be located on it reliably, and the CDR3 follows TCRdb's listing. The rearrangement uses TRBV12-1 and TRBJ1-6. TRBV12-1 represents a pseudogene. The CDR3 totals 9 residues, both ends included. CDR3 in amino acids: CASSFPPGL.

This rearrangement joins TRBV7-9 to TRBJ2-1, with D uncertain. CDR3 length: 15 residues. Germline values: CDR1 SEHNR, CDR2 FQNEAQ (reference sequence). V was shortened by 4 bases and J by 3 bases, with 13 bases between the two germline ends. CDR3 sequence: CASSYYGTFYNEQFF. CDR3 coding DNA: TGTGCCAGCAGCTACTACGGCACATTCTACAATGAGCAGTTCTTC.

The CDR3 loop reads CASSFGQGAYGYTF. The CDR3 DNA is TGTGCCAGCAGTTTTGGACAGGGGGCATATGGCTACACCTTC. V gene TRBV5-4 combines with J gene TRBJ1-2; 11 nucleotides align to TRBD1. Trimming at V came to 5 bases and at J to 5 bases, leaving 5 bases not matched to a gene. The germline V gene has CDR1 SGHNT and CDR2 YYREEE (reference sequence). The length of the CDR3 is 14 residues.

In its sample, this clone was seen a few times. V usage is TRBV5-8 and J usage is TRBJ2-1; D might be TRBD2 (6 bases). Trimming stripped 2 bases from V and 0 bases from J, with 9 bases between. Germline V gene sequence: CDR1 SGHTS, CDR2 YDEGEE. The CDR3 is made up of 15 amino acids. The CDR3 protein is CASSFGGFSYNEQFF. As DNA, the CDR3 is TGTGCCAGCAGCTTTGGAGGGTTCTCCTACAATGAGCAGTTCTTC.

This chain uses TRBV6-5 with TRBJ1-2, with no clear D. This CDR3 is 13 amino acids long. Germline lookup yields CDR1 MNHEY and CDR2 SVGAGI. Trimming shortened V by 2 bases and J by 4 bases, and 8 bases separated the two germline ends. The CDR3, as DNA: TGTGCCAGCAGTTACATGGGCCCCTATGGCTACACCTTC. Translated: CASSYMGPYGYTF.

CDR3 DNA sequence: TGCGCCAGCAGCCAAGGGAGCATCAAAGTCAGGGGGCGCAATCAGCCCCAGCATTTT. Encoded protein: CASSQGSIKVRGRNQPQHF. V gene TRBV4-1 combines with J gene TRBJ1-5; 8 bases are shared with TRBD1. V dropped 1 base and J dropped 2; count of bases not matched to a gene: 13. In germline, CDR1 is MGHRA, CDR2 YSYEKL. The CDR3 has 19 amino acids.

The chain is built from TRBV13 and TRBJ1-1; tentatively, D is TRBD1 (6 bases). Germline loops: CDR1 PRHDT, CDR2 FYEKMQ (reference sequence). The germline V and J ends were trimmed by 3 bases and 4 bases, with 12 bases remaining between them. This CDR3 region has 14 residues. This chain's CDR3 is CASSFFDRPTEAFF. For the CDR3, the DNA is TGTGCCAGCAGCTTCTTTGACAGGCCCACTGAAGCTTTCTTT.

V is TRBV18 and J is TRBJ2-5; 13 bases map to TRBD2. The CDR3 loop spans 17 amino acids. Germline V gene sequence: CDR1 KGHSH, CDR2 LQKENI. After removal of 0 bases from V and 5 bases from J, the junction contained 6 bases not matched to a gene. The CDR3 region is CASSPPGLAGSGETQYF. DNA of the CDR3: TGTGCCAGCTCACCACCGGGACTAGCGGGGTCGGGGGAGACCCAGTACTTC. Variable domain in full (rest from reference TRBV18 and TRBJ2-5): NAGVMQNPRHLVRRRGQEARLRCSPMKGHSHVYWYRQLPEEGLKFMVYLQKENIIDESGMPKERFSAEFPKEGPSILRIQQVVRGDSAAYFCASSPPGLAGSGETQYFGPGTRLLVL.

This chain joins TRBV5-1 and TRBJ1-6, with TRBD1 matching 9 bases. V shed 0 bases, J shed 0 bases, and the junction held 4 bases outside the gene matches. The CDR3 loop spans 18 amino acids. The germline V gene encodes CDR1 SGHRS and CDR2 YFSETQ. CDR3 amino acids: CASSLGGQGSSYNSPLHF. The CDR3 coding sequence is TGCGCCAGCAGCTTGGGAGGACAGGGGAGCTCCTATAATTCACCCCTCCACTTT.